This T cell receptor (beta chain) derives from a study of identical twins. This clonotype showed up just a few times. In TCRdb, the 5' RACE reads were re-called with MiXCR into one record per CDR3 protein. Here the sample spans some 660,000 distinct CDR3 sequences, around 8.6% being singletons. These same records also appear under a second study, on yellow fever vaccine responses in identical twins.

The sequence was obtained from a woman under 30 in good health. The specimen was PBMCs.

The CDR3 region is CASSLASTEDNYGYTF. In DNA form, the CDR3 reads TGTGCCAGCAGCTTGGCCTCGACAGAGGATAACTATGGCTACACCTTC. The chain employs TRBV7-9 and TRBJ1-2, with D tentatively TRBD1 (5 bases). Trimming shortened V by 3 bases and J by 1 base, and 15 bases separated the two germline ends. This CDR3 has 16 residues. The V gene's germline CDR1 is SEHNR and CDR2 FQNEAQ (reference sequence).